This entry concerns a single TCR beta chain. Its antigen remains undetermined. Base qualities are missing; no much larger clone stands one base away. The sample has other DNA sequences that encode this CDR3 too. The sample belongs to a study of cytomegalovirus exposure and HLA in healthy donors (dated by TCRdb to 2017 to 2019). Broadly, across the study: An earlier analysis of around 600 of the donors reported 250 to 350 Gb of sequence data and more than 90 million unique TCR beta sequences from 150 million to 200 million T cells. An early release covering around 630 HLA-typed donors comprised about 310 gigabases of sequencing data and roughly 86 million unique TCR sequences. Of the roughly 400 genotyped donors, approximately 81% were placed in the genetic ancestry cluster associated with self-reported Caucasian donors. The study aimed to test whether cataloging public T cell receptors could reveal signatures of past pathogen exposure. Using immunosequencing, the study profiled T cell repertoires from 550 to 750 subjects and related those repertoires to cytomegalovirus serostatus. Along with the roughly 700-subject first cohort, a separate validation cohort of 120 different subjects was used. To predict cytomegalovirus infection status, the study combined high-throughput TCR immunosequencing, statistical association of individual TCRs with disease status, and machine learning. To study patterns of TCR occurrence, a later analysis re-analyzed previously published TCR beta repertoires from 666 donors and added high-resolution HLA genotyping. In the later analysis, no new phenotypic data were used to find candidate immune exposures; instead, reliance was placed on TCR beta sequences and their occurrence across donors. An earlier analysis of nearly 600 of the donors applied high-throughput TCR beta sequencing to assess whether each TCR beta V gene segment acted as functional or pseudogenic. Alongside the repertoire data, information on donor age, sex, ethnicity and CMV serostatus was compiled. In a later genetic analysis, genome-wide SNP genotypes for 398 of the 666 donors were used, and that subset was treated as a discovery cohort. Every discovery cohort repertoire had been produced on one sequencing platform. Class I and class II HLA loci were covered by the typing at four-digit resolution. Typing coverage varied by locus: roughly 620-630 donors for A, B, C, DRB1 and DQB1; more than 500 for DQA1; nearly 610 for DPA1; 400 to 480 for DPB1. Because of strong linkage in the cohort, roughly five DR-DQ haplotypes were treated as single units for association and clustering. Across around 400 genotyped donors of the cohort, an average of roughly 230,000 unique TCR beta nucleotide sequences per donor were sequenced, and around 20% of those sequences were non-productive. General findings and caveats noted by the study authors: In vitro tests confirmed that three of the cytomegalovirus-associated TCR beta chains recognize cytomegalovirus antigens. Compared with the 666-donor mean, donors in an Asian-associated ancestry cluster had fewer N-insertions in productive TCRs, according to a later genetic analysis. Linkage disequilibrium might explain the correlated functional status among segregating V segments, but an unknown experimental factor could not be excluded. Broadly in line with IMGT annotations, most TCR beta V segments showed up in productive rearrangements about 87% or about 30% of the time in an earlier analysis of 587 of the donors. In both the original and validation cohorts, the classifier was reported to diagnose cytomegalovirus status with high specificity and sensitivity. Most CMV-associated TCR beta chains appeared to be HLA-restricted in a later analysis, and the HLA associations seemed to be driven largely by CMV exposure. The sequencing pipeline was judged likely to have produced a cluster of highly shared sequence variants as a technical artifact. A further reported finding was that TCR beta sequences accurately predicted the HLA-A and HLA-B alleles for most subjects in the first cohort. In a later analysis, HLA-associated TCR beta chains showed more clonal expansion and lower generation probabilities than non-associated chains that were equally common. An association between a missense DCLRE1C variant and V-gene and J-gene trimming of TCR beta chains was found in a later genetic analysis and replicated in an independent cohort. A later analysis reported that several top co-occurrence clusters appeared linked to parvovirus B19, influenza, CMV and Epstein-Barr virus. For the cohort, immune exposure information was limited to CMV serostatus. Because counts were too low, 15 or so rarely observed V segments, including chromosome 9 orphons, were excluded from the earlier analysis of 500 to 700 of the donors. Most TCR sequences were observed very rarely across donors, whereas some public TCRs were present in many individuals. Roughly uniform sequencing depth across donors was assumed in presence/absence analyses, although this assumption may not hold. A later analysis associated about 17,000 TCR beta sequences with specific HLA alleles at a false discovery rate of 0.05. Some IMGT-functional V segments, including TRBV6-2 and TRBV6-3, could not be told apart with the 87-base-pair reads, so those segments were excluded. Because HLA typing was missing for some donors at each locus, association tests included only the typed subset. A later analysis found that TCR association rates varied across HLA loci, with DRB1 alleles showing the most associated TCRs and HLA-C alleles the fewest. The cohort was sequenced for TCR beta chains only, and without alpha or paired-chain data the features that could be detected were limited. When HLA alleles, especially DR and DQ, strongly co-occurred, attributing TCR associations to individual alleles was difficult. A total of fewer than 200 TCR beta chains were listed by the study as associated with cytomegalovirus. According to the authors, the approach could potentially be generalized to other disease states and immunological phenotypes.

In total, about 650 healthy bone marrow donors made up the cohort. At the time of sampling, every cohort member was nominally healthy, though immune exposures that went unrecorded were likely present. The donor tested CMV seronegative, placing the donor among the roughly 350 seronegative members of the cohort. A peripheral blood sample was provided by each donor, and peripheral blood mononuclear cells were used for TCR beta sequencing. The Qiagen DNeasy Blood Extraction Kit was used to extract genomic DNA from the blood cell samples. V is cut by 9 bases and J by 5 bases, and the space between the germline ends is 13 bases. Reading from cysteine to phenylalanine, the CDR3 counts 12 amino acids. The read is trimmed to its CDR3 DNA, 36 bases read in frame from base 1. The CDR1 and CDR2 encoded by the germline V gene (reference sequence) are LNHDA and SQIVND. Libraries came from the immunoSEQ multiplex PCR assay. For the multiplex PCR, a mixture combining 60 forward primers for TCR Vbeta segments and 13 reverse primers for TCR Jbeta segments was used. The CDR3 region of rearranged TCR beta genes was amplified from genomic DNA with a multiplex PCR assay. Amplified TCR beta libraries were sequenced as 87-base-pair reads on the Illumina HiSeq System. As for how the authors treated the data: A later analysis tallied 80 million to 95 million unique TCR beta chains across the 640 or so repertoires, and about 10 million of those chains were shared by two or more donors. Raw reads were error-corrected and collapsed into unique sequences by a nearest-neighbor algorithm in which closely related sequences were merged to remove PCR and sequencing errors. CDR3 sequences were aligned to IMGT reference sequences to assign V, D and J gene segments. For a sequence to be retained, a match of at least six nucleotides was required to both a V gene segment and a J gene segment. A rearrangement counted as productive if the CDR3 had no stop codons and remained in frame with V and J, and every other rearrangement counted as non-productive. Following IMGT convention, CDR3 was defined as the stretch from the second conserved V-encoded cysteine up to the conserved J-encoded phenylalanine. The earlier analysis of 587 of the donors excluded sequences that lacked an unambiguous match to a single V gene segment. In an earlier analysis of 450 to 700 of the donors, V segments were called functional above 56.7% productive rearrangements and were called segregating when the between-donor standard deviation exceeded 5%. To diagnose cytomegalovirus status from the catalog of TCR beta chain sequences, a statistical classification framework was built. A later analysis assigned V and J genes by comparing TCR nucleotide sequences with IMGT/GENE-DB human TR gene sequences. In a later analysis, CDR3 sequences and most-parsimonious VDJ recombination scenarios were assigned using the TCRdist pipeline. In a later analysis, each TCR beta chain was defined by its CDR3 amino acid sequence together with its V-gene family, and reads without a unique V-gene family were excluded. To address suspected cross-contamination and a sequencing artifact, a later analysis removed around 590 highly shared, low-generation-probability nucleotide sequences. For each public chain, a later analysis derived a clonal expansion index from normalized ranks of inferred template counts within each repertoire. Generation probabilities in a later analysis came from a VDJ recombination model fitted to out-of-frame rearrangements, and those results were checked against IGoR. A later analysis scored TCR-TCR, TCR-HLA and TCR-CMV co-occurrence with hypergeometric tests, applying a repertoire-size bias correction to TCR pairs. In a later analysis, false discovery rates were estimated by permuting HLA or CMV assignments 20 times. A later analysis grouped co-occurring TCRs with DBSCAN, adding TCRdist sequence similarity when clustering within HLA-allele-positive subsets. Repertoires with fewer than 30,000 or more than 120,000 public chains, plus five repertoires with anomalous nucleotide sharing, were excluded from co-occurrence clustering. Entries here come from immuneACCESS through TCRdb and include only in-frame sequences with V and J called. Some clones fail to appear in such tables; in the studies checked, an unresolved V gene covers under half of the shortfall, and the cause of the remainder is unknown. V, J and clone size are those of that table, while D and trimming were read from the DNA. This sample holds fewer than 200,000 clones; approximately 71% were observed only once. The top ten clonotypes cover roughly 1.6% of the sample.

The rearrangement combines TRBV19 with TRBJ1-1, with TRBD1 perhaps the D gene, on 5 matching bases. The sequence was collected from a girl under 18 in good health and CMV-seronegative. Sequencing input: PBMCs. The DNA sequence reads TGTGCCAGCAAGGATCGGGGGACTGAAGCTTTCTTT. Protein translation: CASKDRGTEAFF.